The rows below give T cell receptor beta chains drawn from one sample of a study of T cells in localized non-small cell lung cancer. Some clones are missing from TCRdb's copy, which holds only in-frame ones; the method was immunoSEQ multiplex PCR. This sample has roughly 61,000 clones, with 81% found just once. The sample consisted of PBMCs, taken before any cancer treatment. These receptors were collected from a man between 40 and 70 years old with stage II lung adenocarcinoma. The conserved cysteine and the conserved F or W are not part of the CDR3 here. D genes are given only for firm matches.

j_call,d_call,v_call,cdr3_aa
TRBJ1-2,NA,TRBV6-1,ASRLTDNYGYT
TRBJ1-2,NA,TRBV5-1,ASSPGTSNYGYT
TRBJ2-7,TRBD1,TRBV14,ASQGTDSYEQY
TRBJ1-3,NA,TRBV9,ASSGRLGANGNTIY
TRBJ2-2,NA,TRBV30,AWRIGNTGELF
TRBJ2-5,TRBD2,TRBV5-1,ASTPEWGGETQY
TRBJ1-2,NA,TRBV19,ASSITRAYGYT
TRBJ1-3,NA,TRBV4-2,ASSQEVQGLSGNTIY
TRBJ2-7,NA,TRBV7-8,ASSLIRGQYSGEQY
TRBJ1-5,NA,TRBV7-9,ASSLGGRVDQPQH
TRBJ2-7,TRBD1,TRBV28,ASSMTGGGSYEQY
TRBJ1-1,NA,TRBV6-5,ASSSTRMAF
TRBJ1-1,NA,TRBV7-6,ASSLGSGWGTEAF
TRBJ2-3,NA,TRBV5-6,ASSLRLRTDTQY
TRBJ2-1,NA,TRBV6-5,ASRRNNEQF
TRBJ2-3,TRBD1,TRBV5-4,ASSLQGSGLTDTQY
NA,TRBD2,TRBV6-1,ASSLTSGSSYEQY
TRBJ2-2,NA,TRBV29-1,SAGRGVNTGELF
TRBJ1-1,NA,TRBV7-3,ASSLSWGNTEAF
TRBJ2-7,NA,TRBV14,ASSSHLNSYEQY
TRBJ2-1,NA,TRBV4-2,ASSQEGGHPDHEQF
TRBJ1-1,NA,TRBV19,ASSTGGRAPTQGAEAF
TRBJ2-2,NA,TRBV4-1,ASSQEFTVNGELF
TRBJ1-4,NA,TRBV6-1,ASSGSPRATNEKLF
TRBJ1-1,NA,TRBV9,ASSPPGRGRDTEAF
TRBJ1-2,TRBD1,TRBV19,ASIPTGGDGYT
TRBJ2-3,NA,TRBV4-2,ASSQDRVYTDTQY
TRBJ1-2,NA,TRBV5-4,ASSRSTGDSNYGYT
TRBJ1-3,TRBD1,TRBV5-4,ASSRTGRTSGNTIY
TRBJ2-4,NA,TRBV19,ASSIESRNIQY
TRBJ1-1,TRBD1,TRBV5-1,ASSLGTGGKTEAF
TRBJ2-1,NA,TRBV5-8,ASSPPGPSSYNEQF
TRBJ1-3,NA,TRBV5-1,ASSDTGSTNTIY
TRBJ1-2,NA,TRBV7-9,ASSVWDGGYYGYT
TRBJ2-5,NA,TRBV5-1,ASSFDRETQY
TRBJ2-3,TRBD1,TRBV18,ASSPQGQASDTQY
TRBJ1-2,NA,TRBV6-1,ASSERGRPREAYGYT
TRBJ1-1,TRBD1,TRBV7-2,ASSLTGGAGTEAF
TRBJ2-4,NA,TRBV28,ASSLLGVQY
TRBJ2-1,NA,TRBV2,ASEHNEQF
TRBJ2-3,NA,TRBV15,ATSRDTDTQY
TRBJ2-3,TRBD1,TRBV10-3,AIRPGTGDTDTQY
TRBJ1-1,NA,TRBV7-3,ASSLAGVTEAF
TRBJ2-1,NA,TRBV27,ASSLMSSYNEQF